This entry features one TCR beta chain sequence. No antigen is known for it. The data are from a study of graft-versus-host responses after intestinal transplantation. Study-wide findings and caveats: Recipient bone marrow held GvH clones, some seen earlier in ileum or blood.

Profiled with immunoSEQ multiplex PCR; TCRdb holds only in-frame clones, not every one. The sample yields under 75,000 clones, around 87% seen once. This TCR was sampled from a human donor who was the organ donor for an intestinal transplant. The sequencing here drew on unstimulated CD8+ T cells sorted from spleen or lymph node cells, taken before transplant.

The CDR3: CASSVDRGDAGYTF. The CDR3 DNA is TGTGCCAGCAGCGTCGACAGGGGTGATGCTGGCTACACCTTC. V usage is TRBV9 and J usage is TRBJ1-2; 8 positions agree with TRBD1. The V gene end was trimmed by 2 bases and the J gene end by 7 bases; junction bases not matched to a gene: 7. CDR3 length: 14 amino acids. Germline CDR1 and CDR2: SGDLS and YYNGEE.